The rows below give T cell receptor beta chains drawn from one sample of a study of OX40 agonist ivuxolimab in advanced cancers. Clones were read by immunoSEQ multiplex PCR, and TCRdb kept only the in-frame ones, dropping some. The sample yields 50,000 to 65,000 clones, 65% to 85% seen once. The material was CD4+ or CD8+ T cells sorted from blood, obtained in a trial of the OX40 agonist ivuxolimab. The receptors here all came from an adult with an advanced solid tumor such as melanoma, head and neck, liver or kidney cancer. Both conserved end residues are part of each CDR3. The D gene is left open where the match is weak. The size field is filled for only some rows; it gives once, few, many or a size class.

v_call,clone_size,d_call,j_call,cdr3_aa,cdr3_nt
TRBV5-1,-,TRBD1,TRBJ1-1,CASSGDRGWDTEAFF,TGCGCCAGCAGCGGGGACAGGGGGTGGGACACTGAAGCTTTCTTT
TRBV6-4,once,-,TRBJ1-4,CASIRPGTYVDGEKLFF,TGTGCCAGCATCCGCCCCGGGACGTACGTGGATGGAGAAAAACTGTTTTTT
TRBV9,-,TRBD1,TRBJ2-1,CASSVAVGTGNEQFF,TGTGCCAGCAGCGTAGCAGTAGGGACAGGGAATGAGCAGTTCTTC
TRBV28,-,TRBD2,TRBJ2-3,CASSLGTSGRKTDTQYF,TGTGCCAGCAGTTTAGGGACTAGCGGGAGGAAGACAGATACGCAGTATTTT
TRBV7-9,-,TRBD1,TRBJ1-1,CASSLMQGDEAFF,TGTGCCAGCAGCTTAATGCAGGGGGATGAAGCTTTCTTT
TRBV5-6,-,-,TRBJ1-1,CASSLSDTEAFF,TGTGCCAGCAGCCTCTCTGACACTGAAGCTTTCTTT
TRBV5-1,-,-,TRBJ2-2,CASSFTGPGTGELFF,TGCGCCAGCAGCTTTACAGGGCCTGGTACCGGGGAGCTGTTTTTT
TRBV27,-,TRBD2,TRBJ2-7,CAASRTSGTYEQYF,TGTGCCGCCAGTCGGACTAGCGGAACCTACGAGCAGTACTTC
TRBV6-5,once,-,TRBJ2-5,CASSVKETQYF,TGTGCCAGCAGTGTCAAAGAGACCCAGTACTTC
TRBV28,-,-,TRBJ1-5,CASSFVRGFGNQPQHF,TGTGCCAGCAGTTTCGTGCGGGGGTTCGGCAATCAGCCCCAGCATTTT
TRBV21-1,-,-,TRBJ2-3,CASSKGNSGNTGYTQYF,TGTGCCAGCAGCAAAGGCAATAGCGGGAATACCGGATATACGCAGTATTTT
TRBV18,-,TRBD2,TRBJ2-2,CASSLLAGNTGELFF,TGTGCCAGCTCGCTGCTAGCGGGGAACACCGGGGAGCTGTTTTTT
TRBV19,-,TRBD1,TRBJ1-6,CASSIDSGTGVSPLHF,TGTGCCAGTAGTATAGATTCGGGGACAGGGGTTTCACCCCTCCACTTT
TRBV5-1,once,TRBD2,TRBJ2-5,CASSWTSGVQETQYF,TGCGCCAGCAGCTGGACTAGCGGGGTTCAAGAGACCCAGTACTTC
TRBV27,-,-,TRBJ2-5,CASSLRAQETQYF,TGTGCCAGCAGTTTACGGGCACAAGAGACCCAGTACTTC
TRBV7-8,-,TRBD1,TRBJ1-5,CASSLQTGFQPQHF,TGTGCCAGCAGCCTACAGACAGGGTTTCAGCCCCAGCATTTT
TRBV12-2,-,-,TRBJ2-7,CASRLDAVETPLAYRIF,TGTGCAAGTCGCTTAGATGCTGTGGAGACACCTTTGGCCTACCGGATTTTC
TRBV19,-,-,TRBJ2-1,CASSIGVRRSYNEQFF,TGTGCCAGTAGTATAGGGGTAAGGAGGTCCTACAATGAGCAGTTCTTC
TRBV2,-,-,TRBJ1-5,CASSEGAVMPSNQPQHF,TGTGCCAGCAGTGAGGGGGCAGTCATGCCTTCTAATCAGCCCCAGCATTTT
TRBV7-2,-,TRBD1,TRBJ2-7,CASSPGTGPYEQYF,TGTGCCAGCAGCCCCGGGACAGGGCCCTACGAGCAGTACTTC
TRBV7-3,-,TRBD2,TRBJ2-1,CASSLGGAGGYNEQFF,TGTGCCAGCAGCTTAGGGGGAGCGGGAGGGTACAATGAGCAGTTCTTC
TRBV9,-,-,TRBJ2-3,CASSGVTDTQYF,TGTGCCAGCAGCGGCGTCACAGATACGCAGTATTTT
TRBV27,-,TRBD1,TRBJ2-2,CASSPRTTGDTGELFF,TGTGCCAGCAGTCCCCGAACGACAGGGGACACCGGGGAGCTGTTTTTT
TRBV9,-,TRBD2,TRBJ2-7,CASSVGRLGEQYF,TGTGCCAGCAGCGTCGGGAGGCTAGGCGAGCAGTACTTC
TRBV28,once,TRBD2,TRBJ2-3,CASSPGLVSDTQYF,TGTGCCAGCAGCCCGGGACTAGTCTCAGATACGCAGTATTTT
TRBV5-1,-,-,TRBJ2-7,CASSLSGSPYEQYF,TGCGCCAGCAGCTTATCCGGGAGCCCCTACGAGCAGTACTTC
TRBV5-1,-,-,TRBJ1-4,CASSRAGAGGEKLFF,TGCGCCAGCAGCCGAGCAGGGGCCGGTGGTGAAAAACTGTTTTTT
TRBV5-1,-,TRBD2,TRBJ2-3,CASSLEASGFITDTQYF,TGCGCCAGCAGCTTGGAGGCTAGCGGATTTATCACAGATACGCAGTATTTT
TRBV19,-,-,TRBJ1-5,CASSIDQGVEPQHF,TGTGCCAGTAGTATAGACCAGGGTGTGGAGCCCCAGCATTTT
TRBV12-5,-,-,TRBJ2-3,CASGSGQTEADTQYF,TGTGCTAGTGGTTCCGGACAGACCGAGGCAGATACGCAGTATTTT
TRBV7-9,-,-,TRBJ2-2,CASNAQVRTGELFF,TGTGCCAGCAACGCCCAAGTGAGGACCGGGGAGCTGTTTTTT
TRBV30,-,-,TRBJ1-2,CAWRARSWDGYTF,TGTGCCTGGAGGGCGAGGAGCTGGGATGGCTACACCTTC
TRBV9,few,-,TRBJ1-3,CASSAGDVSSGNTIYF,TGTGCCAGCAGCGCAGGGGACGTGAGCTCTGGAAACACCATATATTTT
TRBV6-4,-,TRBD2,TRBJ2-7,CAIEELAGRYEQYF,TGTGCCATCGAAGAGTTAGCGGGAAGGTACGAGCAGTACTTC
TRBV7-9,-,-,TRBJ1-3,CASSLAGSTGNTIYF,TGTGCCAGCAGCTTAGCAGGGTCGACTGGAAACACCATATATTTT
TRBV9,-,-,TRBJ1-1,CASSVDPSGGTEAFF,TGTGCCAGCAGCGTAGATCCCAGCGGGGGAACTGAAGCTTTCTTT
TRBV18,-,TRBD1,TRBJ1-3,CASSPQGTVSGNTIYF,TGTGCCAGCTCACCACAAGGGACAGTCTCTGGAAACACCATATATTTT
TRBV7-9,-,TRBD1,TRBJ2-3,CASSMGGTGTDTQYF,TGTGCCAGCAGTATGGGGGGGACAGGGACAGATACGCAGTATTTT
TRBV27,-,-,TRBJ1-2,CASSPANNYGYTF,TGTGCCAGCAGTCCCGCGAATAACTATGGCTACACCTTC
TRBV10-3,-,-,TRBJ2-3,CAIRERTSDTQYF,TGTGCCATCAGGGAAAGGACGTCAGATACGCAGTATTTT
TRBV13,-,-,TRBJ1-1,CASRLRNTEAFF,TGTGCCAGCAGGTTAAGGAACACTGAAGCTTTCTTT
TRBV27,-,-,TRBJ1-6,CASSSSFWQGGYVSSYNSPLHF,-
TRBV29-1,once,-,TRBJ2-1,CSVEGPEQFF,TGCAGCGTTGAAGGCCCTGAGCAGTTCTTC
TRBV7-6,-,-,TRBJ1-1,CASTTLVHGFDTEAFF,TGTGCCAGCACCACTCTCGTCCATGGGTTTGACACTGAAGCTTTCTTT
TRBV19,few,TRBD1,TRBJ2-2,CASRSRQGATGELFF,TGTGCCAGTAGGTCCCGGCAGGGGGCAACCGGGGAGCTGTTTTTT
TRBV5-1,-,-,TRBJ1-2,CASSRGMGLGYTF,TGCGCCAGCAGCCGGGGGATGGGGTTGGGCTACACCTTC
TRBV19,-,-,TRBJ2-1,CASSGWSSYNEQFF,TGTGCCAGTAGTGGATGGAGCTCCTACAATGAGCAGTTCTTC
TRBV2,-,-,TRBJ2-5,CASSSQETQYF,TGTGCCAGCAGCTCCCAAGAGACCCAGTACTTC
TRBV7-2,-,TRBD1,TRBJ2-1,CASLRDRVYNEQFF,TGTGCCAGCTTAAGGGACAGGGTATACAATGAGCAGTTCTTC
TRBV27,-,-,TRBJ2-3,CASRGTRSHPYF,TGTGCCAGCAGGGGGACTCGCTCCCACCCGTATTTT
TRBV6-6,-,-,TRBJ1-1,CASSYPGNTEAFF,TGTGCCAGCAGTTATCCAGGGAACACTGAAGCTTTCTTT
TRBV5-4,-,-,TRBJ1-2,CASSNDRLTRGYTF,TGTGCCAGCAGCAATGACAGGTTAACTCGCGGCTACACCTTC